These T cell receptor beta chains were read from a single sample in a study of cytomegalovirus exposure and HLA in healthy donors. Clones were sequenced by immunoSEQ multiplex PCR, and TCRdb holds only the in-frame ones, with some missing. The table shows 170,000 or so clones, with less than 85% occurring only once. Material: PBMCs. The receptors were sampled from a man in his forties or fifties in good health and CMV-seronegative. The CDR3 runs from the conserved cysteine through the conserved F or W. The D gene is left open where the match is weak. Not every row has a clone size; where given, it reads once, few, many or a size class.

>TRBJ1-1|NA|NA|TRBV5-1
CASSLSGVNTEAFF
TGCGCCAGCAGCTTGTCGGGAGTCAACACTGAAGCTTTCTTT
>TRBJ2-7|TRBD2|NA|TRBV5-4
CASSSQGTSVYEQYF
TGTGCCAGCAGTTCACAGGGGACTAGCGTCTACGAGCAGTACTTC
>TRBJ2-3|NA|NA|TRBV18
CASSPGYTQYF
TGTGCCAGCTCCCCCGGGTATACGCAGTATTTT
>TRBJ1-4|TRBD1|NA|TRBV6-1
CASSRGQGAAEKLFF
TGTGCCAGCAGTAGAGGACAGGGGGCGGCTGAAAAACTGTTTTTT
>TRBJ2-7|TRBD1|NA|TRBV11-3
CASRTGTGSYEQYF
TGTGCCAGTAGGACCGGGACAGGGTCCTACGAGCAGTACTTC
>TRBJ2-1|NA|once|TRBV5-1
CASSPGGDEQFF
TGCGCCAGCAGCCCGGGCGGGGATGAGCAGTTCTTC
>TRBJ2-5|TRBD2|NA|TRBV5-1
CASSPWTSGVQETQYF
TGCGCCAGCAGCCCTTGGACTAGCGGGGTACAAGAGACCCAGTACTTC
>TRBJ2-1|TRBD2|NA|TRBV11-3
CASSFSGTSGRGNEQFF
TGTGCCAGCAGCTTTTCCGGGACTAGCGGGAGAGGCAATGAGCAGTTCTTC
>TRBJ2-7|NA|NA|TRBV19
CASSIRAGAYEQYF
TGTGCCAGTAGTATTAGGGCAGGGGCCTACGAGCAGTACTTC
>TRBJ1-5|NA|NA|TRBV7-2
CASSLIQGTQPQHF
TGTGCCAGCAGCTTGATACAGGGTACTCAGCCCCAGCATTTT
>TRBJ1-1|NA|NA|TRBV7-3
CASRTEGNTEAFF
TGTGCCAGCAGGACCGAGGGGAACACTGAAGCTTTCTTT
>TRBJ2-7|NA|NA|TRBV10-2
CASSVGSGYFYEQYF
TGCGCCAGCAGTGTAGGTAGCGGCTATTTCTACGAGCAGTACTTC
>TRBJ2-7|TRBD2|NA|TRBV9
CASSVALGLVGPEEQYF
TGTGCCAGCAGCGTAGCTCTTGGACTAGTTGGCCCTGAGGAGCAGTACTTC
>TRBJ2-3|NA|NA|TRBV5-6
CASSLGGMTDTQYF
TGTGCCAGCAGCTTGGGCGGAATGACAGATACGCAGTATTTT
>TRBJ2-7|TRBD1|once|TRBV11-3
CASMPGQGSYEQYF
TGTGCCAGTATGCCGGGACAGGGGAGCTACGAGCAGTACTTC
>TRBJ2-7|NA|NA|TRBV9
CASSPWEFPHEQYF
TGTGCCAGCAGCCCCTGGGAGTTTCCCCACGAGCAGTACTTC
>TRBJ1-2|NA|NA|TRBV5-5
CASSLAGTPYGYTF
TGTGCCAGCAGCCTGGCCGGGACACCTTATGGCTACACCTTC
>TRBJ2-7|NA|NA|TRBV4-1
CASSPGVEDEQYF
TGCGCCAGCAGCCCCGGGGTCGAGGACGAGCAGTACTTC
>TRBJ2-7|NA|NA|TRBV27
CASSSPGVPYEQYF
TGTGCCAGCAGTTCCCCGGGGGTCCCCTACGAGCAGTACTTC
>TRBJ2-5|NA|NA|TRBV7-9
CASSLQVGGETQYF
TGTGCCAGCAGCTTACAGGTGGGAGGAGAGACCCAGTACTTC
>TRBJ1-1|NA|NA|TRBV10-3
CAIKGQTNTEAFF
TGTGCCATCAAAGGACAGACGAACACTGAAGCTTTCTTT
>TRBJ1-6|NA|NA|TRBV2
CASSQSTGNSPLHF
TGTGCCAGCAGTCAATCGACGGGGAATTCACCCCTCCACTTT
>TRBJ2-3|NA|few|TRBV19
CASSKSPGVSTDTQYF
TGTGCCAGTAGTAAGTCACCAGGGGTTAGCACAGATACGCAGTATTTT
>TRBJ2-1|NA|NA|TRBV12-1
CASKAGIHNEQFF
TGTGCCAGCAAAGCAGGGATCCACAATGAGCAGTTCTTC
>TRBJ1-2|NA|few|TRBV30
CAWSPRDRYGYTF
TGTGCCTGGAGTCCCCGGGATCGATATGGCTACACCTTC
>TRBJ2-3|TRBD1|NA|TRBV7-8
CASSMMGQGGTDTQYF
TGTGCCAGCAGCATGATGGGACAGGGTGGGACAGATACGCAGTATTTT
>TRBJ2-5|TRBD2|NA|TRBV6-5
CASSTRTSAQEPQYF
TGTGCCAGCAGTACCCGGACTAGCGCCCAAGAGCCCCAGTACTTC
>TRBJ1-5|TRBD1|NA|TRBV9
CASGRTGGNQPQHF
TGTGCCAGCGGTCGGACAGGGGGCAATCAGCCCCAGCATTTT
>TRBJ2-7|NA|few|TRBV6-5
CASSYSTLYEQYF
TGTGCCAGCAGTTACTCGACACTGTACGAGCAGTACTTC
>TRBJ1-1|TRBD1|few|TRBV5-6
CASSLQGTQLFSAEAFF
TGTGCCAGCAGCTTACAGGGGACCCAGTTGTTTTCTGCTGAAGCTTTCTTT
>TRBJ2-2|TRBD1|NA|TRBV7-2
CASSLETGITGELFF
TGTGCCAGCAGCTTGGAGACAGGGATAACCGGGGAGCTGTTTTTT
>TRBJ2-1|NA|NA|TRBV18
CASSSGAYNEQFF
TGTGCCAGCTCATCGGGGGCCTACAATGAGCAGTTCTTC
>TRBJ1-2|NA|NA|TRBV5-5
CASSPRIDGYTF
TGTGCCAGCAGCCCCCGTATCGATGGCTACACCTTC
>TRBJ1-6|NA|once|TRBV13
CASSISGGSPLHF
TGTGCCAGCAGCATTTCCGGGGGTTCACCCCTCCACTTT
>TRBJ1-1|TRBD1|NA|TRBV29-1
CSGTPAGGRTEAFF
TGCAGCGGTACGCCCGCAGGGGGACGCACTGAAGCTTTCTTT